The 2 T cell receptor beta chains below were found in one sample sequenced in a study of CD8+CD57+ T cells in acquired aplastic anemia. TCR beta VDJ and CDR3 were profiled, and genomic DNA was the template. One entry per CDR3 protein, called by TCRdb with MiXCR from the reads. The sample lists hundreds of thousands of distinct CDR3 sequences; just under 70% were seen once. Sequenced material: sorted CD4+, CD8+, or CD8+CD57+ T cells (not recorded which) from PBMCs. The source of these receptors is a human donor in good health, serving as a control.

This sequence joins TRBV7-2 and TRBJ2-1; 9 bases map to TRBD1. CDR3 length: 16 residues. V lost 5 bases to trimming and J lost 6 bases; unmatched junction nucleotides: 11. Germline-derived CDR1 and CDR2 are SGHTA and FQGNSA. The CDR3 region is CASSMFDRGAANEQFF. CDR3 nucleotides: TGTGCCAGCAGCATGTTTGACAGGGGGGCCGCCAATGAGCAGTTCTTC.

The rearrangement links TRBV7-2 to TRBJ2-7; D could derive from TRBD1 or TRBD2 (5 bases each). The J call may not be correct, given that the DNA end is closer to TRBJ2-1. This CDR3 region has 14 residues. Germline values: CDR1 SGHTA, CDR2 FQGNSA. The CDR3 is CASSLTGTSYEQFF. The DNA of the CDR3 is TGTGCCAGCAGCTTAACTGGGACCTCCTATGAGCAGTTCTTC.